This T cell receptor (beta chain) was recovered during a study of early T cells in non-severe SARS-CoV-2 infection. Study summary: Sequencing of unsorted whole blood was done on bulk RNA, leaving chains unpaired.

Findings of the study overall: Private and CD4 specificities were missed by VDJdb matching, skewed to anti-spike CD8.

Between the trimmed V and J ends, which lost 5 bases and 1 base, there was a span of 19 bases. CDR1 MNHNS and CDR2 SASEGT come from the germline V gene. The CDR3 extends over 17 amino acids. Unique molecular identifiers were attached to individual cDNA molecules. Using its own MiXCR run on the 5' RACE reads, TCRdb lists one record per CDR3 protein. The sample lists about 46,000 distinct CDR3 sequences, 5.4% occurring once. This clonotype was detected ten times or more. Its cognate antigen is unknown. The clonotype was recovered from an adult who was a healthcare worker with PCR-confirmed SARS-CoV-2 infection or an uninfected control (not recorded which). The V call is TRBV6-1, the J call TRBJ2-3; a possible D gene is TRBD1 (6 bases). The sequencing used whole blood, collected at baseline. The CDR3 DNA reads TGTGCCAGCAGTCCCCTTGGATGGGACATTCGCACAGATACGCAGTATTTT. Protein sequence: CASSPLGWDIRTDTQYF.